This T cell receptor (beta chain) was identified in a study of blood T cell repertoires in COVID-19. Study-level background: Whether acute or convalescent, the COVID-19 samples came from the United States, Italy and Spain. In each case, the material was cDNA or gDNA derived from T cells, B-cell-depleted T cells, or PBMCs.

As handled by the study authors: The assay estimated nucleated cells by amplifying reference gene primers. Some clones are missing from TCRdb's copy, which holds only in-frame ones; the method was immunoSEQ multiplex PCR. V and J calls and clone size follow that table, whereas D and trimming were derived from the DNA. The repertoire consists of roughly 42,000 clones, with about 91% occurring once and the leading ten covering approximately 3.3%. V was pared by 5 bases and J by 5 bases, with 7 bases between. Germline loops: CDR1 SNHLY, CDR2 FYNNEI. The CDR3 totals 12 residues. The chain uses TRBV2 and TRBJ1-5; the D is unclear. Specimen: peripheral blood. The TCR comes from a human donor in a cohort sampled during active COVID-19. The CDR3 is CASSRQDQPQHF. The CDR3 coding sequence is TGTGCCAGCAGTCGCCAGGATCAGCCCCAGCATTTT.